This T cell receptor beta chain originates from a study of tumor-infiltrating lymphocytes in primary liver carcinoma. From around 0.5 ug total RNA, TCR beta cDNA was generated with a primer in the constant region. Library construction for TCR beta comprised three nested multiplex PCR rounds performed with slightly modified ARM-PCR. Primers for the first two PCR rounds were TRBV1-TRBV30 forward primers and a C-beta reverse primer (approximately 10 cycles per round). TCRdb analysed the multiplex PCR reads with MiXCR anew, one entry per CDR3 protein. The data show more than 100,000 distinct CDR3 sequences, nearly 70% seen once. The CDR3 is 16 amino acids. Germline assignment: CDR1 SGHDT and CDR2 YYEEEE. This clonotype came up a few times. A much larger clone differs from this one at a single base, so this may be a read error. Total RNA and DNA came together from 20-30 mg of bulk tissue without cell sorting.

V usage is TRBV5-6 and J usage is TRBJ2-3; TRBD2 matches at 8 bases. The clonotype comes from a woman in her sixties or seventies with primary liver carcinoma and hepatitis B virus infection. The sequenced material came from tumor-adjacent normal liver tissue. The CDR3 is CASGSEERTSTDMQYF. In DNA, the CDR3 is TGTGCCAGTGGGTCGGAAGAGAGGACTAGCACAGATATGCAGTATTTT.